The rows below give T cell receptor beta chains drawn from one sample of a study of blood T cells in healthy people across ages. TCRdb re-called the 5' RACE reads with MiXCR, one entry per CDR3 protein. The sample holds hundreds of thousands of distinct CDR3 sequences, more than 55% seen once. The sequencing sample was made of blood. All receptors derive from a man in his forties in good health. CDR3s include the opening cysteine and the closing phenylalanine or tryptophan. D genes are given only for firm matches. Clone size is stated in some rows and not others, as once, few, many or a class when expanded.

clone size: few
J gene: TRBJ2-7
V gene: TRBV7-2
D gene: TRBD1
CDR3 protein: CASSLGGQGPTYEQYF
CDR3 DNA: TGTGCCAGCAGCTTAGGGGGACAGGGTCCAACCTACGAGCAGTACTTC

clone size: NA
J gene: TRBJ2-7
V gene: TRBV27
D gene: TRBD2
CDR3 protein: CASSLTGTSVGFEQYF
CDR3 DNA: TGTGCCAGCAGTTTGACCGGGACTAGCGTCGGTTTTGAGCAGTACTTC

clone size: NA
J gene: TRBJ1-1
V gene: TRBV30
D gene: NA
CDR3 protein: CAWSSENTGAFF
CDR3 DNA: TGTGCCTGGAGTTCAGAGAACACTGGAGCTTTCTTT

clone size: NA
J gene: TRBJ2-5
V gene: TRBV9
D gene: TRBD2
CDR3 protein: CASSPHSGKETQYF
CDR3 DNA: TGTGCCAGCAGCCCCCACAGCGGGAAAGAGACCCAGTACTTC

clone size: few
J gene: TRBJ2-3
V gene: TRBV29-1
D gene: NA
CDR3 protein: CSVEGTTDTQYF
CDR3 DNA: TGCAGCGTTGAAGGAACCACAGATACGCAGTATTTT

clone size: NA
J gene: TRBJ2-7
V gene: TRBV12-5
D gene: NA
CDR3 protein: CASGFGHEQYF
CDR3 DNA: TGTGCTAGTGGTTTCGGACACGAGCAGTACTTC

clone size: few
J gene: TRBJ2-3
V gene: TRBV28
D gene: NA
CDR3 protein: CASCVLLTSTDTQYF
CDR3 DNA: TGTGCCAGCTGCGTACTTTTAACTAGCACAGATACGCAGTATTTT

clone size: few
J gene: TRBJ2-1
V gene: TRBV10-3
D gene: TRBD2
CDR3 protein: CAIRTSGSRNEQFF
CDR3 DNA: TGTGCCATCAGAACTAGCGGGAGTAGGAATGAGCAGTTCTTC

clone size: NA
J gene: TRBJ2-5
V gene: TRBV7-2
D gene: TRBD1
CDR3 protein: CASRFAITGGGETQYF
CDR3 DNA: TGTGCCAGCAGGTTCGCGATTACAGGGGGTGGTGAGACCCAGTACTTC

clone size: NA
J gene: TRBJ2-3
V gene: TRBV6-5
D gene: TRBD1
CDR3 protein: CASSYLQGAGDTQYF
CDR3 DNA: TGTGCCAGCAGTTACCTACAGGGGGCTGGTGATACGCAGTATTTT

clone size: NA
J gene: TRBJ2-3
V gene: TRBV7-2
D gene: TRBD1
CDR3 protein: CASSLVGTGGTDTQYF
CDR3 DNA: TGTGCCAGCAGCTTAGTTGGGACAGGGGGCACAGATACGCAGTATTTT

clone size: few
J gene: TRBJ2-5
V gene: TRBV7-2
D gene: NA
CDR3 protein: CASSLDPGTQETQYF
CDR3 DNA: TGTGCCAGCAGCTTAGATCCCGGGACGCAAGAGACCCAGTACTTC

clone size: NA
J gene: TRBJ1-1
V gene: TRBV9
D gene: NA
CDR3 protein: CASSLRGADFREAFF
CDR3 DNA: TGTGCCAGCAGCCTGAGGGGCGCGGACTTTCGTGAAGCTTTCTTT

clone size: few
J gene: TRBJ2-7
V gene: TRBV6-6
D gene: TRBD1
CDR3 protein: CASSKNRGAHEQYF
CDR3 DNA: TGTGCCAGCAGTAAAAACAGGGGAGCCCACGAGCAGTACTTC

clone size: NA
J gene: TRBJ2-1
V gene: TRBV5-1
D gene: NA
CDR3 protein: CASSREYSYNEQFF
CDR3 DNA: TGCGCCAGCAGCCGAGAATACTCCTACAATGAGCAGTTCTTC

clone size: NA
J gene: TRBJ2-5
V gene: TRBV7-9
D gene: NA
CDR3 protein: CASSLVRVLEETQYF
CDR3 DNA: TGTGCCAGCAGCTTAGTTCGGGTACTAGAAGAGACCCAGTACTTC